Listed below are T cell receptor beta chains from one sample, sequenced in a study of blood T cell repertoires in COVID-19. Clones were sequenced by immunoSEQ multiplex PCR, and TCRdb holds only the in-frame ones, with some missing. Among 90,000 to 120,000 clones, 65% to 80% were seen once, and the ten largest hold 20% to 25%. Specimen: peripheral blood. All receptors come from a man aged 70 or older with active or convalescent COVID-19. The CDR3 runs from the conserved cysteine through the conserved F or W. D genes are given only for firm matches. Expanded clones get a size class; other rows say once, few or many, or leave the size out.

TRBV3-1/TRBV3-2	TRBJ1-1	NA	NA	TGTGCCAGCAGCAAACAGGGAGGGGGGACTGAAGCTTTCTTT	CASSKQGGGTEAFF
TRBV7-2	TRBJ2-7	NA	NA	TGTGCCAGCAGCTTCCCGGGCAGGGTCTACGAGCAGTACTTC	CASSFPGRVYEQYF
TRBV11-2	TRBJ2-1	TRBD2	once	TGTGCCAGCAGCTTACCAAACGCCCGCACGGGGGGGTCCTACAATGAGCAGTTCTTC	CASSLPNARTGGSYNEQFF
TRBV6-1	TRBJ1-2	TRBD1	NA	TGTGCCAGCAGTGCGGGACAGGGGCTAGCTAACTATGGCTACACCTTC	CASSAGQGLANYGYTF
TRBV7-6	TRBJ1-4	NA	NA	TGTGCCAGCAGCCCATTCGACAGTCGGGCTAATGAAAAACTGTTTTTT	CASSPFDSRANEKLFF
TRBV5-1	TRBJ1-1	NA	few	TGCGCCAGCAGCTTGGAAGCAGGCCCTGAAGCTTTCTTT	CASSLEAGPEAFF
TRBV5-1	TRBJ1-5	NA	NA	TGCGCCAGCAGCTTGGAACCAGGGGGCAATCAGCCCCAGCATTTT	CASSLEPGGNQPQHF
TRBV6-5	TRBJ1-4	NA	NA	TGTGCCAGCAGTTCCAGTGCAACTAATGAAAAACTGTTTTTT	CASSSSATNEKLFF
TRBV7-2	TRBJ1-1	NA	NA	TGTGCCAGCAGCTTGTTCTTCACTGAAGCTTTCTTT	CASSLFFTEAFF
TRBV19	TRBJ1-1	NA	once	TGTGCCAGTAGTCTCAGTTTGAACACTGAAGCTTTCTTT	CASSLSLNTEAFF
TRBV4-1	TRBJ1-5	NA	few	TGCGCCAGCAGCCTTCGGGACTCCGATTCTCAGCCCCAGCATTTT	CASSLRDSDSQPQHF
TRBV6-5	TRBJ2-7	NA	NA	TGTGCCAGCAGTACTCGGGGGTCCCACGAGCAGTACTTC	CASSTRGSHEQYF
TRBV3-1/TRBV3-2	TRBJ1-2	TRBD1	NA	TGTGCCAGCAGCCAAGATGAGCCCCTCGACAGGGGGATGAGATCTGGTGGCTACACCTTC	CASSQDEPLDRGMRSGGYTF
TRBV30	TRBJ1-3	NA	NA	TGTGCCTGGAGTGTACAGCGGGGCAGGGGAAACACCATATATTTT	CAWSVQRGRGNTIYF
TRBV28	TRBJ1-1	NA	NA	TGTGCCAGCAGTTCCTCTATGAACACTGAAGCTTTCTTT	CASSSSMNTEAFF
TRBV7-9	TRBJ2-3	TRBD1	NA	TGTGCCAGCAGCTGGGGGGGACAGGGGCTCCCAGATACGCAGTATTTT	CASSWGGQGLPDTQYF
TRBV7-9	TRBJ1-2	NA	few	TGTGCCAGCAGCTTAGGACACCCTAACTATGGCTACACCTTC	CASSLGHPNYGYTF
TRBV7-9	TRBJ1-2	NA	NA	TGTGCCAGCAGCCCAGTGGACACCTCCCAAACCTGCAACACCTTC	CASSPVDTSQTCNTF
TRBV7-9	TRBJ1-1	NA	NA	TGTGCCAGCAGCTTAGACGGGAGGCCCACTGAAGCTTTCTTT	CASSLDGRPTEAFF
TRBV2	TRBJ1-1	TRBD1	NA	TGTGCCAGCAGGATAGAACCGGGACAGGGGAAGAAGGCTTTCTTT	CASRIEPGQGKKAFF
TRBV19	TRBJ1-5	NA	NA	TGTGCCAGTAGTTATGGGGACGGGGGATATAGCAATCAGCCCCAGCATTTT	CASSYGDGGYSNQPQHF
TRBV28	TRBJ2-7	TRBD2	NA	TGTGCCATCTCGGGGGAGGGGACCTCCTACGAGCAGTACTTC	CAISGEGTSYEQYF
TRBV6-6	TRBJ1-1	NA	NA	TGTGCCAGCAGTTCCCACACAGCGGCTACTGAAGCTTTCTTT	CASSSHTAATEAFF
TRBV4-1	TRBJ1-3	NA	NA	TGCGCCAGCAGCCAAGGGTCAGGGGCTGCCGGAAACACCATATATTTT	CASSQGSGAAGNTIYF
TRBV6-4	TRBJ1-1	NA	once	TGTGCCAGCAGTGACCAGGCTGGGACTGAAGCTTTCTTT	CASSDQAGTEAFF
TRBV29-1	TRBJ1-1	NA	NA	TGCAGCGTCGATAGCCTGAACACTGAAGCTTTCTTT	CSVDSLNTEAFF
TRBV5-1	TRBJ1-1	TRBD1	NA	TGCGCCAGCAGTCCGGGACAGGGCGTTGAAGCTTTCTTT	CASSPGQGVEAFF
TRBV3-1/TRBV3-2	TRBJ1-3	NA	NA	TGTGCCAGCAGCGGGGGGGCAGGGGGAAACACCATATATTTT	CASSGGAGGNTIYF
TRBV12-3/TRBV12-4	TRBJ2-5	TRBD2	NA	TGTGCCAGCGTCGGACTAGCGGAGACCCAGTACTTC	CASVGLAETQYF